The 10 T cell receptor beta chains below all came from one sample that was sequenced in a study of tumor-infiltrating lymphocytes in primary liver carcinoma. Unsorted bulk tissue of roughly 20-34 mg yielded co-extracted RNA and DNA. The template, 450 to 650 ng total RNA, yielded TCR beta cDNA made with a constant-region primer. Generation of the TCR beta libraries relied on three nested multiplex PCR rounds using slightly modified ARM-PCR. TRBV1-TRBV30 forward primers paired with a C-beta reverse primer were used in the first two PCR rounds, which ran approximately 10 cycles each. TCRdb used MiXCR to reprocess the multiplex PCR reads, holding one entry per CDR3 protein. The profile shows 50,000 to 60,000 distinct CDR3 sequences, about 77% of them singletons. Specimen: liver tumor tissue from sampling region 5. Indicated subset: tumor region T5, tumor centre. These TCRs come from a man aged 35 to 55 with primary liver carcinoma and hepatitis B virus infection.

To note about this clonotype: This may be a read error, as it is one base from a much larger clone. V is TRBV2 and J is TRBJ2-7, with D maybe TRBD2 (5 bases). The CDR3 runs 12 residues. The V end was cut by 8 bases, the J end by 0 bases, with 8 bases between. Germline-derived CDR1 and CDR2 are SNHLY and FYNNEI. CDR3 amino acids: CASYRDSYEQYF. DNA for the CDR3: TGTGCCAGCTACCGGGACTCCTACGAGCAGTACTTC. Full variable domain (missing parts from reference TRBV2 and TRBJ2-7): EPEVTQTPSHQVTQMGQEVILRCVPISNHLYFYWYRQILGQKVEFLVSFYNNEISEKSEIFDDQFSVERPDGSNFTLKIRSTKLEDSAMYFCASYRDSYEQYFGPGTRLTVT.

This clonotype was counted once. At one of its ends the junction is not consistent with the germline gene, which may arise from a read error. The V and J genes are TRBV4-1 and TRBJ2-1; D possibly corresponds to TRBD2 (6 bases). The CDR3 covers 15 residues. Looked up from germline, CDR1 is MGHRA and CDR2 is YSYEKL. The CDR3 protein is CASCQAGTAYNEQFF. In DNA, the CDR3 is TGCGCCAGCTGCCAGGCCGGGACTGCGTACAATGAGCAGTTCTTC.

A remark on this clonotype: Germline is not matched at one junction end, which may reflect a read error. The V gene is TRBV4-3, the J gene TRBJ1-2; perhaps TRBD1 as D (6 bases). CDR3 length equals 15 residues. CDR1 is LGHNA, CDR2 YSLEER, per germline. This CDR3 is CASSQDTQGPHGYTF. The CDR3 coding sequence is TGCGCCAGCAGCCAAGATACGCAGGGGCCTCATGGCTACACTTTC.

In its sample, this clonotype was seen once. This chain joins TRBV4-3 and TRBJ2-5; D might be TRBD2 (5 bases). The germline gives CDR1 LGHNA, CDR2 YSLEER. CDR3 length equals 15 residues. V lost 1 base and J lost 7, with 16 bases in between. The DNA for the CDR3 is TGCGCCAGCAGCCAAGGTCCAGGAGGCTTGGGGACCCAGTACTTC. It yields the protein CASSQGPGGLGTQYF.

Regarding this clonotype: The junction shows a germline mismatch at one end, possibly a read error. The chain is built from TRBV12-3 or TRBV12-4 and TRBJ2-6; TRBD1 is a possible D gene (5 bases). The length of the CDR3 is 17 residues. The CDR3 sequence: CASSPRIGVSRANVLAF. CDR3 nucleotide sequence: TGTGCCAGCAGTCCCCGTATAGGGGTCTCTCGGGCCAACGTCCTGGCTTTC.

J is TRBJ1-1 and V is TRBV29-1; D is unresolved. Germline assignment: CDR1 SQVTM and CDR2 ANQGSEA. V lost 7 bases and J 4 bases, leaving 10 bases between the germline ends. The CDR3 runs 11 residues. Here the CDR3 reads CSATLSTEAFF. CDR3 nucleotide sequence: TGCAGCGCAACTTTGAGCACTGAAGCTTTCTTT.

This clonotype was detected only once. One end of the junction varies from germline; a read error may be responsible. The chain carries TRBV12-3 or TRBV12-4 and TRBJ1-5; the D is unclear. The CDR3 is made up of 13 amino acids. The CDR3 DNA reads as TGTGCCTCAGTTTATATGGGAGATCAGTCCCAGCATTTT. It yields the protein CASVYMGDQSQHF.

This clonotype has just a few counts. Since the CDR3 does not end with the conserved phenylalanine or tryptophan, this likely comes from a read error. The V call is TRBV5-5, the J call TRBJ1-2; tentative D call: TRBD1 (5 bases). This CDR3 is 13 amino acids long. Germline V gene data show CDR1 as SGHKS and CDR2 as YYEKEE (reference sequence). V shed 5 bases and J shed 7 bases, with 15 bases lying between them. CDR3 sequence: CASRVPGPSGYTS. CDR3 sequence (DNA): TGTGCCAGCAGGGTGCCGGGGCCTTCTGGCTACACCTCC.

This clonotype was counted ten times or more. This chain joins TRBV6-5 and TRBJ2-2; D possibly corresponds to TRBD1 (5 bases). This CDR3 contains 16 residues. CDR1 is MNHEY, CDR2 SVGAGI, per germline. Trimming stripped 2 bases from V and 0 bases from J, with 10 bases between. DNA of the CDR3: TGTGCCAGCAGTTACGGGTCGACAGCGAACACCGGGGAGCTGTTTTTT. It codes for CASSYGSTANTGELFF.

The chain has TRBV11-1 and TRBJ2-5; D might be TRBD2 (5 bases). Per the germline V gene, CDR1 is SGHAT and CDR2 is FQDESV (reference sequence). The CDR3 totals 14 residues. The V end was cut by 7 bases, the J end by 4 bases, with 16 bases between. The chain's CDR3 is CASTLTGLAETQYF. DNA for the CDR3: TGTGCCAGCACCCTCACGGGATTAGCAGAGACCCAGTACTTC.